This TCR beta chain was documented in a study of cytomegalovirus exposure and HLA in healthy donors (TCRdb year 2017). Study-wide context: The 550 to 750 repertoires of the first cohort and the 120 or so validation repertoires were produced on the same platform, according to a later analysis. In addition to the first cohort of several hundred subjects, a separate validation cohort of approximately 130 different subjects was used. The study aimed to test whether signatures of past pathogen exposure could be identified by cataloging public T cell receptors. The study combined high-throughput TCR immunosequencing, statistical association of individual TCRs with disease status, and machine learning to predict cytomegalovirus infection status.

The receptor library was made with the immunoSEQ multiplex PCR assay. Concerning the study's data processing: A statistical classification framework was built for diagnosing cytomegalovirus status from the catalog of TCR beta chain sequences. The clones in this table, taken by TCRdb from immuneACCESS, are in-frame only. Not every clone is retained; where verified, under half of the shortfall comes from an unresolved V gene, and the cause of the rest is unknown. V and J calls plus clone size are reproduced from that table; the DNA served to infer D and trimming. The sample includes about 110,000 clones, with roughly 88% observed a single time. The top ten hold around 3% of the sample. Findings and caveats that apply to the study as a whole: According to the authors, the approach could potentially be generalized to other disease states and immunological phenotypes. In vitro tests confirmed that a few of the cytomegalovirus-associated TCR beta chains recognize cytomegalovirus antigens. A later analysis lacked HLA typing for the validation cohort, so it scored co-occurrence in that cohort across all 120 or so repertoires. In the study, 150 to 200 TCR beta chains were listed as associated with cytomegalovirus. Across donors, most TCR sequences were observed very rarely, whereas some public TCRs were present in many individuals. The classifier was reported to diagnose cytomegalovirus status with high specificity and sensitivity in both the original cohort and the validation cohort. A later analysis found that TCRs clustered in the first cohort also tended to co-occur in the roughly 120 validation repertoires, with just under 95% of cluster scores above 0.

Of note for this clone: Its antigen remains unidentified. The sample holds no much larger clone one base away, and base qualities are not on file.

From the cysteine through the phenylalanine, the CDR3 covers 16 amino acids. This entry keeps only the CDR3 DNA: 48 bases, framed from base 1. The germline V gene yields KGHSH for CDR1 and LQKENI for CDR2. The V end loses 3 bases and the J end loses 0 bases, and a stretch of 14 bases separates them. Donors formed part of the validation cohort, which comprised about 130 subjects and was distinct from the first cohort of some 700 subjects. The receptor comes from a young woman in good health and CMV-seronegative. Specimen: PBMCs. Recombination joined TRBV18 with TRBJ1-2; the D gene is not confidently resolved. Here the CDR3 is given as CASSPGRQTTNYGYTF. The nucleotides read TGTGCCAGCTCACCGGGCCGGCAGACCACTAACTATGGCTACACCTTC.